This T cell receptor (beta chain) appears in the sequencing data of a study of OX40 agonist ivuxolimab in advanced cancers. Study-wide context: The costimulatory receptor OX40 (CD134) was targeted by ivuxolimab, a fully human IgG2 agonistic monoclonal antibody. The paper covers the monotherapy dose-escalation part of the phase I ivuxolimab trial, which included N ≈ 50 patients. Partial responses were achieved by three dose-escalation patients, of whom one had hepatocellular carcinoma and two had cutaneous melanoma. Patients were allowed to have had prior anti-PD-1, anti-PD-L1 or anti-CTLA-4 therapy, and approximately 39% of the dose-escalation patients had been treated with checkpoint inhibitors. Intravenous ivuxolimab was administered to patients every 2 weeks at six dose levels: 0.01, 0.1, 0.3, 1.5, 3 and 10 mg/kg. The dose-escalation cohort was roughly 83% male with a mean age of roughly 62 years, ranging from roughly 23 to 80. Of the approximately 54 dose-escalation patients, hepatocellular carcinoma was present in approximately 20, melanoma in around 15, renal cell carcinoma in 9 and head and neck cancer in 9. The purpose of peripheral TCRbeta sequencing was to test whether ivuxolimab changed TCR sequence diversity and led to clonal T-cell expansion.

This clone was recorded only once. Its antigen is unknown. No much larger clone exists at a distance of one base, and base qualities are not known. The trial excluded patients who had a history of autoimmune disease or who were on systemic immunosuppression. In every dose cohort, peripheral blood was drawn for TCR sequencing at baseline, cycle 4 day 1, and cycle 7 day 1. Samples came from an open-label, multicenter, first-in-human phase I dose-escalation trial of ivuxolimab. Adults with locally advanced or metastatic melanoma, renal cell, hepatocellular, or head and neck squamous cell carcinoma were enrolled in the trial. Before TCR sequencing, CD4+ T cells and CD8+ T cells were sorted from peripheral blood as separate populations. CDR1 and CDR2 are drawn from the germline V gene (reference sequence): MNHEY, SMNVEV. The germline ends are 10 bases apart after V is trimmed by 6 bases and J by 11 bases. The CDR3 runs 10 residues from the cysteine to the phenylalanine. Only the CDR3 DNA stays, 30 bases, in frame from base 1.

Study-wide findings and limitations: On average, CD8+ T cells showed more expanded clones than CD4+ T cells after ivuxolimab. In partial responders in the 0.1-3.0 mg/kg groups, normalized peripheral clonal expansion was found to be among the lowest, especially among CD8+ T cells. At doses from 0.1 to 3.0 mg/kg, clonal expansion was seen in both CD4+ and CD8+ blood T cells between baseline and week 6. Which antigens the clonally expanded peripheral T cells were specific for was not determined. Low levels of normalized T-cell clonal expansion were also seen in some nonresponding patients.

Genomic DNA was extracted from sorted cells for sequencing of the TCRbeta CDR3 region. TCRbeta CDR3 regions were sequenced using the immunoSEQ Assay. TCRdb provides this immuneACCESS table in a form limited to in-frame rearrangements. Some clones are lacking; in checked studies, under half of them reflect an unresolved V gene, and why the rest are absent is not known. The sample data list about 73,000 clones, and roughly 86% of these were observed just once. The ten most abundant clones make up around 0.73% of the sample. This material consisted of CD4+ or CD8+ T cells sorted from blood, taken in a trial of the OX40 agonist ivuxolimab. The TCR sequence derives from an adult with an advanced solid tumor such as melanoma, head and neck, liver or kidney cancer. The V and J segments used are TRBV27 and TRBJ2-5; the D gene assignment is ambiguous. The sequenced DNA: TGTGCCAGCAGCCCCGATGGACAGTACTTC. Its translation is CASSPDGQYF.